This TCR beta chain was sequenced in a study of blood T cell repertoires in COVID-19. Source study methods: Counts of nucleated cells, estimated from reference gene primer amplification, were obtained. Measured with immunoSEQ multiplex PCR; TCRdb has only the in-frame clones, and not every one. That table supplies the V and J calls and clone size; D and trimming were determined from the DNA. The sample has some 150,000 clones, about 85% seen once. The study drew participants aged roughly 18 to 89 years from about two dozen US areas. Participants reported their clinical history, and cohort assignment relied on those reports. In Cohort 3, a recovered donor had either two negative PCRs, clearance, or symptom resolution. The J segment lost 5 bases and the V segment lost 4 bases, leaving 5 bases of the junction unmatched. CDR3 length: 14 residues. Germline-derived CDR1 and CDR2 are LNHDA and SQIVND (reference sequence).

The source material was PBMCs or T cells enriched from blood (not recorded which). The J gene is TRBJ2-1, the V gene TRBV19, with TRBD1 matching over 7 bases. The TCR was taken from a middle-aged woman who had recovered from COVID-19. The CDR3 DNA is TGTGCCAGTAGTAGACAGGGTAGAGACAATGAGCAGTTCTTC. Translation: CASSRQGRDNEQFF. Filled out from reference TRBV19 and TRBJ2-1, the complete variable domain reads DGGITQSPKYLFRKEGQNVTLSCEQNLNHDAMYWYRQDPGQGLRLIYYSQIVNDFQKGDIAEGYSVSREKKESFPLTVTSAQKNPTAFYLCASSRQGRDNEQFFGPGTRLTVL.